Described below is a single T cell receptor (beta chain) sequence and its context. Here immunoSEQ multiplex PCR was the method, and the copy in TCRdb shows in-frame clones only, minus some. The sample yields over 15,000 clones, around 72% seen once. Patients had newly diagnosed, untreated stage II-IVA oral cavity squamous cell carcinoma. Trimming took off 0 bases at V and 0 bases at J, with 12 bases between the two ends. The length of the CDR3 is 16 residues. Germline assignment: CDR1 MNHEY and CDR2 SVGAGI. This sample was included in a study of neoadjuvant anti-PD-1 for oral cavity cancer. As for the study in general: Patients mostly received three to four biweekly nivolumab doses at 3 mg/kg before surgery.

Material: PBMCs, obtained before nivolumab (anti-PD-1) treatment. The receptor's source is a person aged 35 to 85 with oral cavity squamous cell carcinoma. This chain links TRBV6-5 with TRBJ2-7, with no clear D. The CDR3 here is CASSYSSGLSSYEQYF. CDR3 DNA sequence: TGTGCCAGCAGTTACTCTTCCGGCCTAAGCTCCTACGAGCAGTACTTC.